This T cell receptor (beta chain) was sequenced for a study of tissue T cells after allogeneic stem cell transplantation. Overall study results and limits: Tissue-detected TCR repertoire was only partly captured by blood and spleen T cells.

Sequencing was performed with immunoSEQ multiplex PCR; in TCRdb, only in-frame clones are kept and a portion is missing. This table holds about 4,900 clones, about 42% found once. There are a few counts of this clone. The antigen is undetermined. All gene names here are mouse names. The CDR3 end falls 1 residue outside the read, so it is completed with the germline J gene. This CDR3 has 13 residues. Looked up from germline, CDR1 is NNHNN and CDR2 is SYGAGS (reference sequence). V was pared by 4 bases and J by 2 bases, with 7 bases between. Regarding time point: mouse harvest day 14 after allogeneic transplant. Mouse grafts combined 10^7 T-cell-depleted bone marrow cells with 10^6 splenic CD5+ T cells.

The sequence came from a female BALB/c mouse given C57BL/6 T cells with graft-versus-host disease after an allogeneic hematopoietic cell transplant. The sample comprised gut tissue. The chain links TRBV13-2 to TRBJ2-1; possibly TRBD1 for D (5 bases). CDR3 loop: CASGLRDYAEQFF. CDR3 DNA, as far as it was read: TGTGCCAGCGGTCTCAGGGACTATGCTGAGCAGTTC.